This record looks at one T cell receptor beta chain sequence and its context. The assay was immunoSEQ multiplex PCR, and TCRdb's table has in-frame clones only and misses some. This sample has some 120,000 clones; more than 75% occur once, and the top ten carry 5% to 6%. Specified time point: blood 2 weeks post-SBRT. Treatment specified: 15 Gy SBRT to primary tumor, nephrectomy 4 weeks later. The sample originates from a study of radiation and T cells in renal cell carcinoma. The CDR3 is made up of 13 amino acids. V lost 0 bases and J lost 10, with 10 bases in between. Looked up from germline, CDR1 is ENHRY and CDR2 is SYGVKD.

The specimen was blood, collected from a patient whose treatment included radiotherapy and nephrectomy. This sequence originates from an older woman with renal cell carcinoma. The genes are TRBV10-3 and TRBJ2-1; D is ambiguous. The CDR3 region is CAISESTPAEQFF. As DNA, the CDR3 is TGTGCCATCAGTGAGTCGACCCCAGCAGAGCAGTTCTTC.